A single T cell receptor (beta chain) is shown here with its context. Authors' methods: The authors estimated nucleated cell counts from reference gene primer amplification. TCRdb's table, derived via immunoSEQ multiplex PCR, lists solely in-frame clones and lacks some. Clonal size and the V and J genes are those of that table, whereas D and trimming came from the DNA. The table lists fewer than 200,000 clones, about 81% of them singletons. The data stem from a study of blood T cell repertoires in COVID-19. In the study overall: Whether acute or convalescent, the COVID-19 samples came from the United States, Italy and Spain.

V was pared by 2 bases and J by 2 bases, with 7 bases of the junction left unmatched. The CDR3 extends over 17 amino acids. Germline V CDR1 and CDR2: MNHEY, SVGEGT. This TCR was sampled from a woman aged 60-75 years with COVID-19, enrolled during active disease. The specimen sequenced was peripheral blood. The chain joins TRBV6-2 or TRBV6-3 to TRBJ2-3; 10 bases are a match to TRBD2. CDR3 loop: CASSYESGRVDTDTQYF. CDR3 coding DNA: TGTGCCAGCAGTTACGAAAGCGGGAGGGTTGACACAGATACGCAGTATTTT.